These 30 T cell receptor beta chains were all obtained from the same sample, sequenced in a study of identical twins. TCRdb passed the 5' RACE reads through MiXCR, listing each CDR3 protein once. Among 450,000 or so distinct CDR3 sequences, 14% were seen once, and the ten largest hold more than 0.5%. The same sample was also studied in work on yellow fever vaccine responses in identical twins.

The sequenced sample consisted of CD4+ T cells sorted from blood. Every receptor here comes from a woman between 18 and 29 years old in good health.

The V call is TRBV29-1, the J call TRBJ2-3; TRBD2 aligns across 9 bases. Germline V gene sequence: CDR1 SQVTM, CDR2 ANQGSEA. CDR3 length: 13 residues. V was clipped by 4 bases and J by 6 bases; unmatched bases: 5. The CDR3 spells CSVVVAGVDTQYF. In nucleotides, the CDR3 is TGCAGCGTTGTTGTAGCGGGGGTGGATACGCAGTATTTT.

V gene TRBV7-2 combines with J gene TRBJ1-2; 10 bases line up with TRBD1. Per germline, CDR1 SGHTA and CDR2 FQGNSA. V lost 1 base and J lost 1; bases outside the gene matches: 3. The CDR3 is made up of 16 amino acids. The CDR3 coding sequence is TGTGCCAGCAGCTTAGGTGGGACAGGGGATAACTATGGCTACACCTTC. Its translation is CASSLGGTGDNYGYTF.

This clonotype was counted between two and nine times. The chain employs TRBV20-1 and TRBJ2-7, with D possibly being TRBD1 or TRBD2 (5 bases each). Trimming took 6 bases from V and 2 from J, leaving 11 bases between them. Germline-derived CDR1 and CDR2 are DFQATT and SNEGSKA (reference sequence). CDR3 size: 12 residues. The CDR3 loop is CSAGTDPYEQYF. The DNA for the CDR3 is TGCAGTGCCGGGACGGATCCCTACGAGCAGTACTTC.

The table lists this clonotype with a few counts. The chain couples TRBV5-1 to TRBJ1-1; 7 positions agree with TRBD1. V dropped 4 bases and J dropped 1; count of bases not matched to a gene: 4. Per the germline V gene, CDR1 is SGHRS and CDR2 is YFSETQ. This CDR3 spans 14 amino acids. The CDR3 DNA reads TGCGCCAGCAGCAGAGGACAGGAGAACACTGAAGCTTTCTTT. It translates to CASSRGQENTEAFF. The full variable domain, completed using reference TRBV5-1 and TRBJ1-1, is KAGVTQTPRYLIKTRGQQVTLSCSPISGHRSVSWYQQTPGQGLQFLFEYFSETQRNKGNFPGRFSGRQFSNSRSEMNVSTLELGDSALYLCASSRGQENTEAFFGQGTRLTVV.

This clonotype was recorded a few times. The J gene is TRBJ2-5, the V gene TRBV7-9; 7 positions match TRBD1. V was pared by 0 bases and J by 4 bases, with 5 bases of the junction left unmatched. This CDR3 has 15 amino acids. Germline V gene data show CDR1 as SEHNR and CDR2 as FQNEAQ (reference sequence). Here the CDR3 reads CASSLATGNLETQYF. CDR3 sequence (DNA): TGTGCCAGCAGCTTAGCGACAGGGAATTTAGAGACCCAGTACTTC.

The gene calls are TRBV30 and TRBJ2-2; either TRBD1 or TRBD2 may fit D (6 bases each). In germline, CDR1 is GTSNPN, CDR2 SVGIG (reference sequence). Trimming removed 3 bases from V and 4 bases from J, with 12 bases in between. This CDR3 region has 14 residues. CDR3 nucleotides: TGTGCCTGGAGACCGGGGGCAAGCACCGGGGAGCTGTTTTTT. Amino acids: CAWRPGASTGELFF.

This clonotype was picked up many times. This chain joins TRBV29-1 and TRBJ2-3; D is ambiguous. CDR1 and CDR2 (germline): SQVTM, ANQGSEA. The V end was cut by 3 bases, the J end by 2 bases, with 3 bases between. The CDR3 has 11 residues. Written as DNA, the CDR3 is TGCAGCGTTGATTTCACAGATACGCAGTATTTT. It yields the protein CSVDFTDTQYF.

The sample holds a few counts of this clonotype. J is TRBJ2-5 and V is TRBV3-1, with TRBD2 matching over 7 bases. The germline gives CDR1 LGHDT, CDR2 YNNKEL (reference sequence). The CDR3 is made up of 16 amino acids. J lost 0 bases, V lost 3 bases, and 7 bases had no gene match. CDR3 sequence reads: CASSQKRGLYQETQYF. The CDR3 region has the DNA TGTGCCAGCAGCCAGAAGCGGGGACTGTACCAAGAGACCCAGTACTTC.

This clonotype turned up a few times. V gene TRBV7-9 combines with J gene TRBJ2-3, with 12 bases matching TRBD2. Germline V gives CDR1 SEHNR, CDR2 FQNEAQ (reference sequence). Unmatched junction bases numbered 8, after V lost 5 bases and J lost 5 bases. The CDR3 loop spans 16 amino acids. CDR3 sequence: CASSARLAGDRDTQYF. The CDR3, as DNA: TGTGCCAGCAGCGCGCGACTAGCGGGAGACCGAGATACGCAGTATTTT.

The chain recombines TRBV7-6 with TRBJ2-3; 8 bases align to TRBD2. Trimming at V came to 2 bases and at J to 6 bases, leaving 10 bases not matched to a gene. Per the germline V gene, CDR1 is SGHVS and CDR2 is FNYEAQ. The CDR3 sequence is 16 residues long. The CDR3 DNA reads as TGTGCCAGCAGCTTAAATCCAGCGGGGGCCGGGGATACGCAGTATTTT. It is translated as CASSLNPAGAGDTQYF.

The sample holds a few counts of this clonotype. The chain recombines TRBV20-1 with TRBJ2-1; 11 positions match TRBD2. With V trimmed by 6 bases and J by 7 bases, 11 bases remained unmatched. The CDR3 covers 15 residues. Germline loops: CDR1 DFQATT, CDR2 SNEGSKA (reference sequence). In DNA form, the CDR3 reads TGCAGTGCAGTAATCGGGACTAGCGGAAGTAATGAGCAGTTCTTC. It specifies CSAVIGTSGSNEQFF.

This clonotype was counted a few times. This CDR3 reads CASSLGQDVGYTF. The CDR3 coding sequence is TGCGCCAGCAGCTTAGGACAGGACGTCGGCTACACCTTC. This chain uses TRBV5-1 with TRBJ1-2, with TRBD1 identical over 7 bases. J lost 8 bases, V lost 2 bases, and 6 bases had no gene match. The germline gives CDR1 SGHRS, CDR2 YFSETQ. This CDR3 contains 13 residues.

The chain is built from TRBV6-2 or TRBV6-3 and TRBJ2-1; 12 bases line up with TRBD2. V was clipped by 0 bases and J by 6 bases; unmatched bases: 3. The V gene's germline CDR1 is MNHEY and CDR2 SVGEGT. The CDR3 has 16 amino acids. CDR3 coding DNA: TGTGCCAGCAGTTACTCCACTAGCGGGAGGATCAATGAGCAGTTCTTC. This codes for CASSYSTSGRINEQFF.

The rearrangement joins TRBV9 to TRBJ2-1, with 12 bases that match TRBD2. CDR3 length: 15 residues. CDR1 is SGDLS and CDR2 is YYNGEE in the germline V gene. Trimming cost V 0 bases and J 7 bases; bases outside gene matches: 2. CDR3 bases: TGTGCCAGCAGCGTAGGGACTAGCGGGAATAATGAGCAGTTCTTC. It specifies CASSVGTSGNNEQFF.

In this sample, this clonotype turned up a few times. V and J are TRBV9 and TRBJ2-3, with 10 bases fitting TRBD2. The V gene's germline CDR1 is SGDLS and CDR2 YYNGEE. The CDR3 is 16 amino acids. The V gene end was trimmed by 2 bases and the J gene end by 6 bases; junction bases not matched to a gene: 9. CDR3 nucleotides: TGTGCCAGCAGCGTCGCCCTAGCGGGGGAGGTGGATACGCAGTATTTT. Translation gives CASSVALAGEVDTQYF.

The chain combines TRBV29-1 with TRBJ2-2; D is possibly TRBD1 (5 bases). Trimming pared 7 bases from V and 1 base from J, leaving 7 bases between. Germline CDR1 SQVTM, CDR2 ANQGSEA. The CDR3 length is 12 residues. CDR3 residues: CSGQQNTGELFF. The CDR3 DNA follows: TGCAGCGGACAGCAGAACACCGGGGAGCTGTTTTTT.

Written as DNA, the CDR3 is TGTGCCAGCAGCCCCGGAAATTGGAAAAACGGGGAGCTGTTTTTT. Protein: CASSPGNWKNGELFF. The gene calls are TRBV27 and TRBJ2-2; D gene uncertain. The CDR3 covers 15 residues. Trimming left V 6 bases short and J 7 bases short, with 18 bases between. Per germline, CDR1 MNHEY and CDR2 SMNVEV (reference sequence).

The sample holds a few counts of this clonotype. The chain carries TRBV20-1 and TRBJ2-3, with D maybe TRBD2 (6 bases). Trimming removed 3 bases at V and 2 bases at J, with 12 bases between. This CDR3 is built from 14 residues. The germline V gene encodes CDR1 DFQATT and CDR2 SNEGSKA (reference sequence). The CDR3 is CSARRGTFTDTQYF. The CDR3 DNA reads TGCAGTGCTAGGCGGGGAACTTTCACAGATACGCAGTATTTT.

Only a few counts were recorded for this clonotype. CDR3 DNA sequence: TGTGCCAGCAGTTACGGGACTAGAGGTACCTACGAGCAGTACTTC. Encoded protein: CASSYGTRGTYEQYF. J is TRBJ2-7 and V is TRBV6-2 or TRBV6-3, with 8 nucleotides matching TRBD2. The CDR3 is 15 residues long. V was clipped by 2 bases and J by 2 bases; unmatched bases: 5. Germline lookup yields CDR1 MNHEY and CDR2 SVGEGT.

This clonotype was seen a handful of times. The V gene is TRBV12-3 or TRBV12-4, the J gene TRBJ2-3, with D maybe TRBD2 (5 bases). Trimming cost V 3 bases and J 3 bases, with 16 bases left between them. The CDR3 consists of 16 residues. For the CDR3, the DNA is TGTGCCAGCAGTTTGTTCGGTGGCGGAGGAACAGATACGCAGTATTTT. Translating gives CASSLFGGGGTDTQYF.

This clonotype has a handful of counts. The gene calls are TRBV6-1 and TRBJ2-5; either TRBD1 or TRBD2 may supply D (6 bases each). The CDR3 is 16 residues long. CDR1 is MNHNS, CDR2 SASEGT, per germline. Trimming pared 6 bases from V and 1 base from J, leaving 18 bases between. Here the CDR3 reads CASSPWGAQSQETQYF. DNA of the CDR3: TGTGCCAGCAGCCCTTGGGGGGCCCAATCCCAAGAGACCCAGTACTTC.

The CDR3 region is CASSTPSAGGFYNEQFF. The CDR3 DNA follows: TGTGCCAGCAGTACCCCATCTGCAGGGGGCTTCTACAATGAGCAGTTCTTC. The V gene is TRBV28, the J gene TRBJ2-1; 8 nucleotides align to TRBD1. The CDR3 length is 17 residues. Germline CDR1 reads MDHEN; CDR2 reads SYDVKM. V lost 5 bases and J lost 3; bases outside the gene matches: 12. Variable domain in full (rest from reference TRBV28 and TRBJ2-1): DVKVTQSSRYLVKRTGEKVFLECVQDMDHENMFWYRQDPGLGLRLIYFSYDVKMKEKGDIPEGYSVSREKKERFSLILESASTNQTSMYLCASSTPSAGGFYNEQFFGPGTRLTVL.

This clonotype has at least ten counts. The J gene is TRBJ1-1, the V gene TRBV2; D uncertain. V was shortened by 5 bases and J by 0 bases, with 7 bases between the two germline ends. The V gene's germline CDR1 is SNHLY and CDR2 FYNNEI. This CDR3 contains 13 residues. DNA of the CDR3: TGTGCCAGCAGTCCCAAGTTGAACACTGAAGCTTTCTTT. Amino acid sequence: CASSPKLNTEAFF.

This clonotype has more than one count but fewer than ten. J is TRBJ2-1 and V is TRBV27; the match to TRBD2 covers 12 bases. J was trimmed by 5 bases and V by 5 bases; bases with no gene match: 19. The germline V gene encodes CDR1 MNHEY and CDR2 SMNVEV (reference sequence). There are 20 residues in the CDR3. CDR3 loop: CASSGTGLAGRAQRHNEQFF. DNA for the CDR3: TGTGCCAGCAGTGGAACGGGACTAGCGGGCAGGGCGCAAAGACACAATGAGCAGTTCTTC.

This clonotype was seen a handful of times. V and J are TRBV3-1 and TRBJ2-4, with no clear D. Trimming cost V 3 bases and J 0 bases, with 9 bases left between them. The CDR3 length is 15 residues. Germline loops: CDR1 LGHDT, CDR2 YNNKEL (reference sequence). CDR3 in amino acids: CASSHGTLAKNIQYF. CDR3 sequence (DNA): TGTGCCAGCAGCCACGGCACTCTAGCCAAAAACATTCAGTACTTC.

This clonotype was counted at least ten times. V is TRBV12-3 or TRBV12-4 and J is TRBJ2-2; unclear D gene. Trimming removed 5 bases at V and 6 bases at J, with 7 bases between. CDR3 size: 12 residues. This chain's CDR3 is CASSTWAGELFF. For the CDR3, the DNA is TGTGCCAGCAGTACTTGGGCCGGGGAGCTGTTTTTT.

The chain carries TRBV11-2 and TRBJ1-2, with D perhaps TRBD1 (5 bases). CDR3 size: 17 residues. V shed 0 bases and J shed 0 bases, with 14 bases lying between them. Germline CDR1 SGHAT, CDR2 FQNNGV. CDR3: CASSLEIAQATNYGYTF. The DNA for the CDR3 is TGTGCCAGCAGCTTAGAAATCGCACAGGCCACTAACTATGGCTACACCTTC.

This clonotype turned up a few times. This chain connects TRBV3-1 to TRBJ2-2; TRBD1 matches 9 bases. V trimming: 1 base; J trimming: 7 bases; junction bases outside the gene matches: 10. This CDR3 region has 17 residues. Germline lookup yields CDR1 LGHDT and CDR2 YNNKEL (reference sequence). In DNA, the CDR3 is TGTGCCAGCAGCCAAGTTTCCGGGACAGGGTTTCTCGGGGAGCTGTTTTTT. Translating it yields CASSQVSGTGFLGELFF.

This clonotype showed up just a few times. V gene TRBV7-2 combines with J gene TRBJ2-1; no clear D gene. The V gene's germline CDR1 is SGHTA and CDR2 FQGNSA. Deletions cut 2 bases from V and 0 bases from J, with 11 bases between. The CDR3 is 16 residues long. The CDR3 here is CASSLFLSRSYNEQFF. CDR3 nucleotide sequence: TGTGCCAGCAGCTTATTTCTCTCCCGCTCCTACAATGAGCAGTTCTTC.

This clonotype has at least ten counts. This sequence joins TRBV5-1 and TRBJ1-1, with unresolved D. Trimming left V 4 bases short and J 4 bases short, with 11 bases between. The CDR3 is 13 residues long. Germline CDR1 SGHRS, CDR2 YFSETQ. CDR3 amino acids: CASSLSLSTEAFF. For the CDR3, the DNA is TGCGCCAGCAGCCTGTCCTTATCCACTGAAGCTTTCTTT. The full variable domain, with the rest looked up from reference TRBV5-1 and TRBJ1-1, is KAGVTQTPRYLIKTRGQQVTLSCSPISGHRSVSWYQQTPGQGLQFLFEYFSETQRNKGNFPGRFSGRQFSNSRSEMNVSTLELGDSALYLCASSLSLSTEAFFGQGTRLTVV.